This TCR beta chain originates from a study of T cells in Graves' hyperthyroidism and ophthalmopathy. Study-wide findings and caveats: Ophthalmopathy was told apart from stable hyperthyroidism by a 13 V-J model.

This clonotype was seen a handful of times. No antigen is known for it. The V gene's germline CDR1 is LGHDT and CDR2 YNNKEL (reference sequence). Trimming removed 6 bases at V and 7 bases at J, with 13 bases between. The CDR3 extends over 13 amino acids. Patients between 18 and 65 years old had hyperthyroidism, newly diagnosed and lasting under 2 months. Diagnoses used clinical symptoms, serum thyroxine and TRAb, thyroid ultrasound and orbital computed tomography. An approximately 10 ml volume of fresh peripheral blood provided the PBMCs. RNA transcripts were the template for amplifying TCR beta CDR3 regions. Initially, a first-round RT-PCR of the TCR CDR3 employed the HTBI primer set. One entry per CDR3 protein, called by TCRdb with MiXCR from the multiplex PCR reads. This table holds about 560,000 distinct CDR3 sequences, about a sixth found once.

The gene calls are TRBV3-1 and TRBJ2-1; D remains ambiguous. The specimen was blood. The TCR comes from a woman in her thirties with Graves' hyperthyroidism. The CDR3 here is CASSGVGRNEQFF. CDR3 coding DNA: TGTGCCAGCAGTGGTGTGGGTCGGAATGAGCAGTTCTTC.